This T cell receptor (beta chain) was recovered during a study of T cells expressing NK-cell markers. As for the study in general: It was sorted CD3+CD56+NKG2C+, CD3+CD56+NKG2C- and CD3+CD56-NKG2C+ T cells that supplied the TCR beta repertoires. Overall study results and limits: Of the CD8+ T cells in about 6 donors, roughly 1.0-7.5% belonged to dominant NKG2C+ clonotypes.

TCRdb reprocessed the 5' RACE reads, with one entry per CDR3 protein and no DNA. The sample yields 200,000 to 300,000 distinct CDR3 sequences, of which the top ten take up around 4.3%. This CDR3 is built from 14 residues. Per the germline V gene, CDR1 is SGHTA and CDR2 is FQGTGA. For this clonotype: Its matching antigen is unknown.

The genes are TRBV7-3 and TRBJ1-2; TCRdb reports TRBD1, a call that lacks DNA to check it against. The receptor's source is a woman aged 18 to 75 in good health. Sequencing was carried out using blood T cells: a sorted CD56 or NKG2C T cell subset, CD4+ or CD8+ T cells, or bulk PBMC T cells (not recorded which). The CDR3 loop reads CASSPGGSDNGYTF. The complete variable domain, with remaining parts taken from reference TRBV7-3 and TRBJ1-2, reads GAGVSQTPSNKVTEKGKYVELRCDPISGHTALYWYRQSLGQGPEFLIYFQGTGAADDSGLPNDRFFAVRPEGSVSTLKIQRTERGDSAVYLCASSPGGSDNGYTFGSGTRLTVV.